Included here is one T cell receptor (beta chain) sequence, with context. The data are from a study of T cell clonotyping in hematopoietic cell transplantation. Time point defined: recipient sample about 28 days before transplant, after cytoreduction. V lost 3 bases and J 6 bases, leaving 6 bases between the germline ends. Germline V gene data show CDR1 as MNHEY and CDR2 as SMNVEV (reference sequence). The CDR3 consists of 11 residues. Here immunoSEQ multiplex PCR was the method, and the copy in TCRdb shows in-frame clones only, minus some. This repertoire shows 20,000 to 25,000 clones, almost 90% found once; its top ten account for around 4%.

This TCR was sampled from a man aged 18 to 35 with biphenotypic leukemia. Some clones in this sample may be carry-over from other donors' samples. Specimen: peripheral blood mononuclear cells, collected before stem cell transplant. The chain combines TRBV27 with TRBJ2-7, with D unresolved. In DNA form, the CDR3 reads TGTGCCAGCAGTTTGGGGTTCGAGCAGTACTTC. The encoded protein is CASSLGFEQYF.